This entry concerns a single T cell receptor beta chain. Its antigen is unknown. The sample is drawn from a study of cytomegalovirus exposure and HLA in healthy donors. This CDR3 is built from 12 residues. V dropped 4 bases and J dropped 7; count of bases not matched to a gene: 2. From germline, CDR1 is SGHNT and CDR2 YYREEE (reference sequence). Primers for the PCR totalled 60 Vbeta and 13 Jbeta. Generated by immunoSEQ multiplex PCR, the TCRdb table keeps only in-frame clones and is missing some. The sample has over 55,000 clones; more than 75% are singletons. Study results and caveats: Cytomegalovirus association was listed for about 150 TCR beta chains.

The sample consisted of PBMCs. The sequence derives from a male donor in good health and CMV-seronegative. This chain connects TRBV5-4 to TRBJ1-2, with 9 positions matching TRBD1. CDR3: CASSPTGGGYTF. CDR3 sequence (DNA): TGTGCCAGCAGCCCGACAGGGGGTGGCTACACCTTC.